The sequence of this T cell receptor beta chain was determined in a study of PD-1 blockade in classical Hodgkin lymphoma. The method was immunoSEQ multiplex PCR; TCRdb's version includes in-frame clones alone and lacks a portion of them. The table lists over 20,000 clones, 80% of them singletons. Notes on this clone: Its antigen is unknown. Other nucleotide sequences from this sample produce the same CDR3.

This CDR3 is 12 amino acids long. In germline, CDR1 is SEHNR, CDR2 FQNEAQ (reference sequence). Deletions cut 4 bases from V and 7 bases from J, with 10 bases between. The time point here: cycle 4 day 1 (C4D1), after less than 7 weeks of nivolumab. All patients experienced relapse after autologous stem cell transplantation, and brentuximab vedotin exposure was variable. Under best response, outcomes were complete response, partial response or progressive disease. Findings and caveats of the study: Prior to therapy, complete responders displayed diversity much like that of newly diagnosed patients. Those patients who began receiving nivolumab less than 1 year after ASCT had lower diversity, and they were excluded.

The J gene is TRBJ1-1, the V gene TRBV7-9; D unresolved. This specimen consisted of peripheral blood mononuclear cells (PBMCs), obtained before the fourth cycle of nivolumab. This clonotype was sampled from a human donor with classical Hodgkin lymphoma. The CDR3 loop is CASSSGGGEAFF. DNA for the CDR3: TGTGCCAGCAGCTCTGGTGGAGGTGAAGCTTTCTTT.